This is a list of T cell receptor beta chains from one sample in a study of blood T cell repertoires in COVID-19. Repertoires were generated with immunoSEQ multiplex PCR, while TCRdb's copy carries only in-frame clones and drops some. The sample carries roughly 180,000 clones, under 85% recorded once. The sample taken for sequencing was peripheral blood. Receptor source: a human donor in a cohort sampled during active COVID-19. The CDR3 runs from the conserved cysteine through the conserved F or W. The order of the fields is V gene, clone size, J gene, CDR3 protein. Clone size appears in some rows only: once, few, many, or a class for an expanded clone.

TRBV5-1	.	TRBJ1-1	CASSFEAGGTEAFF
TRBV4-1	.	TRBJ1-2	CASSVRGSYGYTF
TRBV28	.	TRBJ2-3	CASSPAGGPVDTQYF
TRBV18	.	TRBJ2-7	CASSRDTGITGYEQYF
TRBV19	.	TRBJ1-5	CASSISTGTSNQPQHF
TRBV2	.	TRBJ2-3	CASLYLGRTDTQYF
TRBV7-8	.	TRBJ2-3	CASSLVGDTQYF
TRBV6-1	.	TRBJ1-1	CASSELGQGSTEAFF
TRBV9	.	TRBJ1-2	CASSSQGATNYGYTF
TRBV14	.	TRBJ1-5	CASSQTGANSGGYSNQPQHF
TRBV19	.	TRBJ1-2	CASREGQGDYGYTF
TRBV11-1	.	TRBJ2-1	CASSLTSGVNNEQFF
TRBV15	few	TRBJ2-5	CATSRDLLAGRQETQYF
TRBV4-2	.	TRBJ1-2	CASSLGLTQSYYGYTF
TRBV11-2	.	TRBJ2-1	CASSLVPDRVRNEQFF
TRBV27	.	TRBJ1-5	CASSPQATGEGQPQHF
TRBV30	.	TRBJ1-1	CAWSAGGRTEAFF
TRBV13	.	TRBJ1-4	CASSVGTGVRTTNEKLFF
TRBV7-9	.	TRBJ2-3	CASSSQGASTDTQYF
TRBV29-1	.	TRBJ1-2	CSVGVTDNYGYTF
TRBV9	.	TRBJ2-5	CASSGRSSWETQYF
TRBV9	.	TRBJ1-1	CASSTTGLNTEAFF
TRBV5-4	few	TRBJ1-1	CASSPEPVLGNTEAFF
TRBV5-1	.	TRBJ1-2	CASSPPPGTRYGYTF
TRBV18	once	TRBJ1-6	CASSPREGAPHSPLHF
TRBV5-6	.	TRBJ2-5	CASSSYDRVGLETQYF
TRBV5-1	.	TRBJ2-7	CASTLSRQGRAYEQYF
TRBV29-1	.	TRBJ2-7	CSATVPGTYEQYF
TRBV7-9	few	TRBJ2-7	CASSFRDSYEQYF
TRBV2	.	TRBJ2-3	CASSASLADTQYF
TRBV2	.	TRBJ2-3	CASSELVPSTDTQYF
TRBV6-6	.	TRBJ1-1	CASSPAGGGTEAFF
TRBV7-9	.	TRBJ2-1	CASTPGGAIEQFF
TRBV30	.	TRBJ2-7	CAWSASVVGGFYEQYF
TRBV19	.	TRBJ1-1	CASSMARGHLNTEAFF
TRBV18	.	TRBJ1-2	CASSYWGQDYGYTF
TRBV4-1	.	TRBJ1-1	CASSGDLSGTEAFF
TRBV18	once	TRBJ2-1	CASSPRLAESSYNEQFF
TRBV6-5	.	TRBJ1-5	CASSPPAGYNQPQHF
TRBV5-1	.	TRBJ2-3	CASSLQGAWTDTQYF
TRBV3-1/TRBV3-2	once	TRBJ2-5	CASSPTSGDIQETQYF
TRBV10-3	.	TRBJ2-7	CAISEGRGRYEQYF
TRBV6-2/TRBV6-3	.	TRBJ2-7	CASSRSYEQYF
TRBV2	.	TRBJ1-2	CASSETGGDYGYTF
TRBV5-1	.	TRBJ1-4	CASSLGKIRASAANEKLFF
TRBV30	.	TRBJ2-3	CAWSRTDSTDTQYF
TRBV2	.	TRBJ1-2	CASSVDRENYGYTF
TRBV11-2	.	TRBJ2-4	CASSLSSGSRAKNIQYF
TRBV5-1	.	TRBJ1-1	CASSAGRGDTEAFF
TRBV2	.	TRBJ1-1	CASSEPRTGIGPRYTEAFF
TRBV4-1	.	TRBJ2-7	CASSQDGGLAAANEQYF
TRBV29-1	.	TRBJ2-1	CSVEEGLAGGPEEQFF
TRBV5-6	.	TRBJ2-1	CASSLDFMGGNEQFF
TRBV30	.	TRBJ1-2	CAWTLQGPDGYTF
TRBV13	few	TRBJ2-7	CASSLVTGSSYEQYF
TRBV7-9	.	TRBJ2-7	CASSVTGGAYEQYF
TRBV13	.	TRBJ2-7	CASSPGAGGPSYEQYF
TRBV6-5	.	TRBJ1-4	CASSSNRAFDAKLFF
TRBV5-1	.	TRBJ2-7	CASQDRAYEQYF
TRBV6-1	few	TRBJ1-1	CASSDQLTGRSVVEAFF